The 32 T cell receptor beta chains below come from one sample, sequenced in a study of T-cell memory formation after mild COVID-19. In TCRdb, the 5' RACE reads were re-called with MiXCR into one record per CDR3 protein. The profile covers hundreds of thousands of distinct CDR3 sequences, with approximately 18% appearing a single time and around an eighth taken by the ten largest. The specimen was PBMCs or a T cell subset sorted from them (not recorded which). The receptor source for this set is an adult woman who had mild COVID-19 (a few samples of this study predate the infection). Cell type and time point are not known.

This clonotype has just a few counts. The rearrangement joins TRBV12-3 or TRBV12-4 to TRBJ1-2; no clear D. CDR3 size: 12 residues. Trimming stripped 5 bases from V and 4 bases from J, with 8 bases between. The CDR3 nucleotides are TGTGCCAGCAGTGACGGACCCTATGGCTACACCTTC. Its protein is CASSDGPYGYTF.

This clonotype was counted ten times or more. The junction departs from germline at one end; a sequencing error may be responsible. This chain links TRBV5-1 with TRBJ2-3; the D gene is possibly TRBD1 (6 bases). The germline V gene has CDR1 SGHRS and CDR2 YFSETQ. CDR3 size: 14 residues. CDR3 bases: TGTGCCAGCAGCCTACAGGGAGGCACAGATACGCAGTATTTT. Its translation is CASSLQGGTDTQYF.

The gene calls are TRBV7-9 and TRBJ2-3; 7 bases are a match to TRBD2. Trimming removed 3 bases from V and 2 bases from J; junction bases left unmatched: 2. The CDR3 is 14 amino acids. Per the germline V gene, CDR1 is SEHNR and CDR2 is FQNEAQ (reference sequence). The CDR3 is CASSFLAVTDTQYF. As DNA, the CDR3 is TGTGCCAGCAGCTTCCTAGCGGTCACAGATACGCAGTATTTT.

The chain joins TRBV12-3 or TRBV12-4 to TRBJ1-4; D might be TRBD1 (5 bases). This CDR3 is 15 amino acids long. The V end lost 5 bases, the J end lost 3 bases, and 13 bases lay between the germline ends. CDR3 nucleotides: TGTGCCAGCAGTACAAGACAGCTCCCTAATGAAAAACTGTTTTTT. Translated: CASSTRQLPNEKLFF.

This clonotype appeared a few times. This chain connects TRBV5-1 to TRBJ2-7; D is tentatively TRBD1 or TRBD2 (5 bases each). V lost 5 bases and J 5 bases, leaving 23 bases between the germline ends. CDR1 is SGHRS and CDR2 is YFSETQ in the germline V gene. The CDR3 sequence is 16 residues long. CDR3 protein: CASRYRPVGEEDEQYF. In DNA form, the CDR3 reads TGCGCCAGCAGATACAGGCCGGTGGGAGAAGAGGACGAGCAGTACTTC.

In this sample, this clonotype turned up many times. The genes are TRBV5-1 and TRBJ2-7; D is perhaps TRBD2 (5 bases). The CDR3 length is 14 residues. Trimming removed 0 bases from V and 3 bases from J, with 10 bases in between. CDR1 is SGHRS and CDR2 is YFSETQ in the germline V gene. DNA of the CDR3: TGCGCCAGCAGCTTGGTACGTGGACTCTACGAGCAGTACTTC. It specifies CASSLVRGLYEQYF.

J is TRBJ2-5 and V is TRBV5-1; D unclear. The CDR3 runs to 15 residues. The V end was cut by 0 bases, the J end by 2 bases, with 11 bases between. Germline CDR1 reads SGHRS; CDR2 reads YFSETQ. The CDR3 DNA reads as TGCGCCAGCAGCTTGGGAGCTGGTGCACAAGAGACCCAGTACTTC. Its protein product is CASSLGAGAQETQYF.

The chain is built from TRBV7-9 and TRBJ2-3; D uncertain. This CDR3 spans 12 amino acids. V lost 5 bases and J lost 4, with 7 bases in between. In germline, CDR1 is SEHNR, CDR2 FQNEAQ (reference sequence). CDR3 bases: TGTGCCAGCAGCCAACCTGCAGATACGCAGTATTTT. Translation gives CASSQPADTQYF.

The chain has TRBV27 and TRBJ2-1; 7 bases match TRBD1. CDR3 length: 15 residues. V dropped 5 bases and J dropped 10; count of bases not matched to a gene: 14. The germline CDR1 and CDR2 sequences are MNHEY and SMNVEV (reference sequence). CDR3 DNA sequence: TGTGCCAGCAGTCCAAACAGGGGCCGACGTATAGAGCAGTTCTTC. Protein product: CASSPNRGRRIEQFF.

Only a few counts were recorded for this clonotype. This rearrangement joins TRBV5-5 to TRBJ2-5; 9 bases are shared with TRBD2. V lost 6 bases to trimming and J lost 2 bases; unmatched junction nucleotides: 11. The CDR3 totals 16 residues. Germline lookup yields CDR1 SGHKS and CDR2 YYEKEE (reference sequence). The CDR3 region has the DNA TGTGCCAGCACCCACGGGGCTAGCGGGATTCAAGAGACCCAGTACTTC. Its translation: CASTHGASGIQETQYF.

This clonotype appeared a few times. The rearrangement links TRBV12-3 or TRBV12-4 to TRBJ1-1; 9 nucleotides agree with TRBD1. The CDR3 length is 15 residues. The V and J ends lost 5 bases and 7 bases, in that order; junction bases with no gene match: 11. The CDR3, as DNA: TGTGCCAGCAGTGCCAAGGGACAGGGTTCGGTTGAAGCTTTCTTT. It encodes CASSAKGQGSVEAFF.

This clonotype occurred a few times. CDR3 nucleotides: TGTGCCAGCACCCAAACGGGGGGAGGGAACTATGGCTACACCTTC. Protein: CASTQTGGGNYGYTF. The rearrangement joins TRBV5-4 to TRBJ1-2, with a weak D call TRBD1 (5 bases). CDR1 is SGHNT and CDR2 is YYREEE in the germline V gene (reference sequence). This CDR3 is built from 15 residues. The V and J ends lost 6 bases and 2 bases respectively, with 17 bases between them.

This CDR3 is CAIGSNQPQHF. The CDR3 DNA reads as TGTGCCATTGGTAGCAATCAGCCCCAGCATTTT. The rearrangement links TRBV24-1 to TRBJ1-5, with D uncertain. The ends were cut back, 11 bases at V and 0 bases at J, with 4 bases in the middle. CDR1 and CDR2 (germline): KGHDR, SFDVKD. The CDR3 has 11 residues.

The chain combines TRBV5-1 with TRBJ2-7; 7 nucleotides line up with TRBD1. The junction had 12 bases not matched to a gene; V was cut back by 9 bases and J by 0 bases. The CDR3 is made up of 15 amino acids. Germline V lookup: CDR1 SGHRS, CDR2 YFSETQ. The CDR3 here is CATRLGGTASYEQYF. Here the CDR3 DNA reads TGCGCCACCCGCCTGGGTGGGACAGCCTCCTACGAGCAGTACTTC. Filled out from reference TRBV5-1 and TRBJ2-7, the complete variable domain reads KAGVTQTPRYLIKTRGQQVTLSCSPISGHRSVSWYQQTPGQGLQFLFEYFSETQRNKGNFPGRFSGRQFSNSRSEMNVSTLELGDSALYLCATRLGGTASYEQYFGPGTRLTVT.

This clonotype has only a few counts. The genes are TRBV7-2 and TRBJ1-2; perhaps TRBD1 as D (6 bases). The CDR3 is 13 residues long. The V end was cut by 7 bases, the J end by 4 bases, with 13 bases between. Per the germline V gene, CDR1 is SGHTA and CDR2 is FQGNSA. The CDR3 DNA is TGTGCCAGCACCCCCGGACAGCTCTATGGCTACACCTTC. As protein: CASTPGQLYGYTF.

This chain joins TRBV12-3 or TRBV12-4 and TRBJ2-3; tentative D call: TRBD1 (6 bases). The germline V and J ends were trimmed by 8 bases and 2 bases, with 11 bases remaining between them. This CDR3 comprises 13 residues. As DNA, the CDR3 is TGTGCCAGCGGGAACAGGGTCACAGATACGCAGTATTTT. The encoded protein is CASGNRVTDTQYF.

CDR3 amino acids: CSARPSFASGKGTQYF. CDR3 DNA: TGCAGTGCTCGACCCAGTTTCGCTAGCGGTAAGGGGACGCAGTATTTT. The chain recombines TRBV20-1 with TRBJ2-3; TRBD2 aligns across 7 bases. V gave up 5 bases and J gave up 9 bases; unmatched junction bases: 20. The CDR3 is 16 amino acids. CDR1 DFQATT and CDR2 SNEGSKA come from the germline V gene (reference sequence).

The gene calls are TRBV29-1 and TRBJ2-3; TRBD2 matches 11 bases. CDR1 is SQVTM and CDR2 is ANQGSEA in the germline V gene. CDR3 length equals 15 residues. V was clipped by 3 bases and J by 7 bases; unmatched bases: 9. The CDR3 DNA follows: TGCAGCGTTGATGAAGTGGGGACTAGCGGCAATACGCAGTATTTT. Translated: CSVDEVGTSGNTQYF.

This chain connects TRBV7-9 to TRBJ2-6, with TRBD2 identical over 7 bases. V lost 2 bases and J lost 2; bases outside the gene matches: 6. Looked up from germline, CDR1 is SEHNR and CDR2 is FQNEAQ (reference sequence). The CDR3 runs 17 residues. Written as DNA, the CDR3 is TGTGCCAGCAGCTTATCCGGGAGGCGAACTGGGGCCAACGTCCTGACTTTC. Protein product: CASSLSGRRTGANVLTF.

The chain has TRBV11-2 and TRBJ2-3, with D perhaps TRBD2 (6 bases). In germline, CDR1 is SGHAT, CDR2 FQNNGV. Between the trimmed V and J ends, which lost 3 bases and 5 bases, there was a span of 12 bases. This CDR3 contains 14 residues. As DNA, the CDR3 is TGTGCCAGCAGCTTTGATCGGAGGGAAGATACGCAGTATTTT. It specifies CASSFDRREDTQYF.

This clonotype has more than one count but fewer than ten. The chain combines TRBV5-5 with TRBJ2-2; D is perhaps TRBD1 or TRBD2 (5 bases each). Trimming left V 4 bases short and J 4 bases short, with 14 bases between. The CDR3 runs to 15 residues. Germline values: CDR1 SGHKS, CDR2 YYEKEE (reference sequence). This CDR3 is CASSNPGRVTGELFF. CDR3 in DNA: TGTGCCAGCAGCAATCCGGGACGGGTCACCGGGGAGCTGTTTTTT.

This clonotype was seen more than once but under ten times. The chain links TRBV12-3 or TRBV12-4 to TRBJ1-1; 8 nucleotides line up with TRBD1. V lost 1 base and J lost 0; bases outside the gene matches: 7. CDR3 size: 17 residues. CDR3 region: CASSLVLGQGLNTEAFF. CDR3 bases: TGTGCCAGCAGTTTAGTTCTTGGACAGGGATTGAACACTGAAGCTTTCTTT.

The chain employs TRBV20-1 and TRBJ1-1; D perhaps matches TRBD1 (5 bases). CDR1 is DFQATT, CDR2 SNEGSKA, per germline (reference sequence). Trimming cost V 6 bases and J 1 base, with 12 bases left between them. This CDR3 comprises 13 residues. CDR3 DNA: TGCAGTGCCCCGGGGACGGGGAACACTGAAGCTTTCTTT. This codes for CSAPGTGNTEAFF.

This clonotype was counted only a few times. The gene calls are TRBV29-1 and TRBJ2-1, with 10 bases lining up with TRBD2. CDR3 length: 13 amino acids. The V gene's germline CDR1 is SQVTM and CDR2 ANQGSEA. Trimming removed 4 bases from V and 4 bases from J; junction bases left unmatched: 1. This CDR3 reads CSVASGSYNEQFF. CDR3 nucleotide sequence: TGCAGCGTTGCTAGCGGGAGTTACAATGAGCAGTTCTTC.

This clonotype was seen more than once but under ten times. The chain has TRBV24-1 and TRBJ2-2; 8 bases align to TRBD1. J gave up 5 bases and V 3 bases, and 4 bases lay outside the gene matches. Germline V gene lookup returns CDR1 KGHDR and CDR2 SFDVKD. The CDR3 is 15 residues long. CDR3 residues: CATSDHYRGTGELFF. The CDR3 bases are TGTGCCACCAGTGATCATTACAGGGGGACCGGGGAGCTGTTTTTT.

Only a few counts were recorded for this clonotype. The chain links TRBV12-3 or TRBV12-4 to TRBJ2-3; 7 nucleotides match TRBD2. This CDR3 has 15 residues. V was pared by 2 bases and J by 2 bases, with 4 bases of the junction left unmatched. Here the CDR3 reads CASSLSGDFTDTQYF. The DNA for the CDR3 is TGTGCCAGCAGTTTAAGCGGGGACTTCACAGATACGCAGTATTTT.

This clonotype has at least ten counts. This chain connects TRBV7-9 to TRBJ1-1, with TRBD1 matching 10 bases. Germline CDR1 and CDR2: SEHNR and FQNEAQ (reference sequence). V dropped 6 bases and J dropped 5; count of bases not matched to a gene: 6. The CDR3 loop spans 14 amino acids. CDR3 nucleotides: TGTGCCAGCAGATCTAGACAGGGGGCAACTGAAGCTTTCTTT. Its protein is CASRSRQGATEAFF.

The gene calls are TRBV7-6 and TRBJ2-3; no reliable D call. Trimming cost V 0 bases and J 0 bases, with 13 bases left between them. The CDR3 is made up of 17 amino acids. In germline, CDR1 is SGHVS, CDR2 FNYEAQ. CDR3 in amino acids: CASSLALAVDSTDTQYF. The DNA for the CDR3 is TGTGCCAGCAGCTTAGCGCTTGCGGTGGATAGCACAGATACGCAGTATTTT. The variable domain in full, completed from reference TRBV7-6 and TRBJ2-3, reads GAGVSQSPRYKVTKRGQDVALRCDPISGHVSLYWYRQALGQGPEFLTYFNYEAQQDKSGLPNDRFSAERPEGSISTLTIQRTEQRDSAMYRCASSLALAVDSTDTQYFGPGTRLTVL.

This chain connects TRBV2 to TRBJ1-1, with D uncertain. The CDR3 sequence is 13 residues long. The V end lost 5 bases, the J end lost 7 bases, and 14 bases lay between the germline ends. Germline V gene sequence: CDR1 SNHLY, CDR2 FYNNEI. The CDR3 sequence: CASSITSAGEAFF. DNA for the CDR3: TGTGCCAGCAGTATCACTTCAGCAGGTGAAGCTTTCTTT.

CDR3 nucleotides: TGTGCCAGCGCCGCCCAAGGGACGTATGGGGGCGGGGAGCTGTTTTTT. It yields the protein CASAAQGTYGGGELFF. This rearrangement joins TRBV7-2 to TRBJ2-2, with D perhaps being TRBD1 or TRBD2 (5 bases each). CDR1 and CDR2 (germline): SGHTA, FQGNSA. The CDR3 is 16 residues long. The germline V and J ends were trimmed by 8 bases and 7 bases, with 23 bases remaining between them.

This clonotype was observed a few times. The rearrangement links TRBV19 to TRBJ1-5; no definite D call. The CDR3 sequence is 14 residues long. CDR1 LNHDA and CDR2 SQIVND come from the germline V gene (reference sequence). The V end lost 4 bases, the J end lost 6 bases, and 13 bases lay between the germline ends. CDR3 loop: CASSTKQAGQPQHF. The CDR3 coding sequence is TGTGCCAGTAGTACCAAACAAGCGGGTCAGCCCCAGCATTTT.

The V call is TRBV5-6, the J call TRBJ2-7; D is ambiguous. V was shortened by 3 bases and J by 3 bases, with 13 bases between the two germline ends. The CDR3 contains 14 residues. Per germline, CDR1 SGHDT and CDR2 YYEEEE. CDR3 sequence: CASSSKMGYYEQYF. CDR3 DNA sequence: TGTGCCAGCAGCTCAAAGATGGGTTACTACGAGCAGTACTTC.